Listed here are 30 T cell receptor beta chains from one sample, sequenced in a study of regulatory T cells in long-lasting Graves disease listed by TCRdb under 2021. Libraries came from multiplex PCR. Sequencing used an Illumina HiSeq 4000. iRepertoire HTBI primers and Arm-PCR amplification of CDR3 regions were used to construct TCR beta libraries. Using fastp trimming at Q25 and MiXCR clonotype assembly, TCRdb reanalyzed the public sequencing data and kept in-frame beta chains. Each record represents a unique CDR3 protein, reported with the most common genes and DNA among its rows. The sample table records about 460,000 distinct CDR3 sequences; approximately 22% of these occur just once. The ten largest clones take up about an eighth of the sample. In light of the paper, this sample's time point label describes: persistent/refractory GD, antithyroid drugs over 5 years with positive TRAb. For both TCR sequencing and RNA sequencing, RNA was extracted from PBMCs using TRIzol.

Specimen: peripheral blood mononuclear cells (PBMCs), collected when the disease was refractory, from a patient treated with antithyroid drugs. These TCRs come from a female donor with Graves disease.

This clonotype was found many times. The CDR3 loop is CASSFSPSYEQYF. The CDR3 bases are TGTGCCAGCAGTTTTAGCCCTTCCTACGAGCAGTACTTC. The gene calls are TRBV28 and TRBJ2-7; D uncertain. CDR3 length: 13 residues. CDR1 MDHEN and CDR2 SYDVKM come from the germline V gene. Trimming took off 3 bases at V and 1 base at J, with 7 bases between the two ends.

The chain has TRBV24-1 and TRBJ2-1; 11 bases line up with TRBD2. The length of the CDR3 is 16 residues. With 4 bases clipped from V and 8 bases from J, the junction kept 9 bases outside the gene matches. CDR1 is KGHDR, CDR2 SFDVKD, per germline. The CDR3 coding sequence is TGTGCCACCAGTGACCTCACTAGCGGGAGTCTTCATGAGCAGTTCTTC. Translating it yields CATSDLTSGSLHEQFF.

This clonotype was detected many times. The chain combines TRBV12-3 or TRBV12-4 with TRBJ1-5, with 7 bases identical to TRBD1. The CDR3 spans 14 residues. V gave up 6 bases and J gave up 7 bases; unmatched junction bases: 9. CDR3 in amino acids: CASSPTGVRQPQHF. The CDR3, as DNA: TGTGCCAGCAGCCCTACAGGGGTTCGGCAGCCCCAGCATTTT.

The table lists this clonotype with many counts. The genes are TRBV15 and TRBJ1-2; D possibly corresponds to TRBD1 (5 bases). V was shortened by 1 base and J by 1 base, with 10 bases between the two germline ends. CDR1 is LNHNV and CDR2 is YYDKDF in the germline V gene (reference sequence). The CDR3 length is 15 residues. CDR3 loop: CATSRGDSYNYGYTF. In DNA, the CDR3 is TGTGCCACCAGCAGAGGGGACTCTTATAACTATGGCTACACCTTC.

This clonotype showed up many times. This chain joins TRBV11-2 and TRBJ2-7; D is unclear. Germline V gene lookup returns CDR1 SGHAT and CDR2 FQNNGV. Trimming pared 4 bases from V and 3 bases from J, leaving 10 bases between. The CDR3 has 13 amino acids. Written as DNA, the CDR3 is TGTGCCAGCAGCTCCCTGACCCTCTACGAGCAGTACTTC. Translating it yields CASSSLTLYEQYF.

The rearrangement links TRBV13 to TRBJ1-3, with D possibly TRBD1 on 6 matching bases. V was cut by 4 bases and J by 2 bases, with 15 bases left in between. The CDR3 is made up of 16 amino acids. Germline values: CDR1 PRHDT, CDR2 FYEKMQ (reference sequence). Here the CDR3 reads CASSWPGQGTGNTIYF. Here the CDR3 DNA reads TGTGCCAGCAGCTGGCCGGGACAAGGGACTGGAAACACCATATATTTT.

This clonotype has at least ten counts. The chain recombines TRBV7-2 with TRBJ2-7; TRBD2 agrees at 9 bases. CDR3 size: 15 residues. Germline loops: CDR1 SGHTA, CDR2 FQGNSA. With V trimmed by 5 bases and J by 3 bases, 8 bases remained unmatched. The CDR3 loop is CASSPGASGIYEQYF. CDR3 bases: TGTGCCAGCAGCCCTGGGGCTAGCGGGATCTACGAGCAGTACTTC. Using reference TRBV7-2 and TRBJ2-7 for the parts outside the CDR3, the full variable domain is GAGVSQSPSNKVTEKGKDVELRCDPISGHTALYWYRQSLGQGLEFLIYFQGNSAPDKSGLPSDRFSAERTGGSVSTLTIQRTQQEDSAVYLCASSPGASGIYEQYFGPGTRLTVT.

Regarding this clonotype: A far larger clone is only one base removed, so a read error is likely. The genes are TRBV6-2 or TRBV6-3 and TRBJ1-2; D is undetermined. Germline CDR1 reads MNHEY; CDR2 reads SVGEGT. V dropped 7 bases and J dropped 4 bases, with 16 bases sitting between them. CDR3 length equals 14 residues. DNA of the CDR3: TGTGCCAGCACTCTCCGAGGACCCGCCTATGGCTACACCTTC. Protein product: CASTLRGPAYGYTF.

This clonotype was seen many times. The V call is TRBV12-3 or TRBV12-4, the J call TRBJ1-2; no firm D call. This CDR3 comprises 15 residues. The V and J ends lost 5 bases and 0 bases respectively, with 13 bases between them. The CDR3 coding sequence is TGTGCCAGCAGTCCAACAAAAGGGTCTAACTATGGCTACACCTTC. As protein: CASSPTKGSNYGYTF.

The V gene is TRBV18, the J gene TRBJ2-5; no clear D. The CDR3 is 14 amino acids. V lost 6 bases, J lost 1 base, and 12 bases lay in between. Germline V gives CDR1 KGHSH, CDR2 LQKENI. CDR3 residues: CASSTSGTQETQYF. The DNA of the CDR3 is TGTGCCAGCTCGACATCTGGCACCCAAGAGACCCAGTACTTC.

The rearrangement uses TRBV20-1 and TRBJ2-2; TRBD2 agrees at 9 bases. Germline-derived CDR1 and CDR2 are DFQATT and SNEGSKA (reference sequence). J was trimmed by 6 bases and V by 5 bases; bases with no gene match: 10. The CDR3 consists of 15 residues. The CDR3 sequence: CSAGGGRGRAGELFF. CDR3 coding DNA: TGCAGTGCTGGGGGTGGGCGCGGGAGGGCCGGGGAGCTGTTTTTT.

This clonotype was recorded many times. V gene TRBV7-2 combines with J gene TRBJ2-1; 13 bases line up with TRBD2. The junction had 1 base not matched to a gene; V was cut back by 4 bases and J by 4 bases. Germline CDR1 SGHTA, CDR2 FQGNSA. This CDR3 comprises 15 residues. CDR3 sequence (DNA): TGTGCCAGCAGCTCGACTAGCGGGGGGTACAATGAGCAGTTCTTC. Protein: CASSSTSGGYNEQFF. The full variable domain, its missing parts supplied by reference TRBV7-2 and TRBJ2-1, is GAGVSQSPSNKVTEKGKDVELRCDPISGHTALYWYRQSLGQGLEFLIYFQGNSAPDKSGLPSDRFSAERTGGSVSTLTIQRTQQEDSAVYLCASSSTSGGYNEQFFGPGTRLTVL.

The chain links TRBV7-9 to TRBJ2-6; 12 positions match TRBD1. With 1 base clipped from V and 3 bases from J, the junction kept 10 bases outside the gene matches. CDR3 size: 20 residues. CDR1 and CDR2 (germline): SEHNR, FQNEAQ (reference sequence). The chain's CDR3 is CASSLGPPGQGAIGANVLTF. CDR3 bases: TGTGCCAGCAGCTTAGGACCGCCGGGACAGGGGGCGATTGGGGCCAACGTCCTGACTTTC.

This chain joins TRBV6-6 and TRBJ1-1; TRBD1 aligns across 7 bases. CDR1 and CDR2 from the germline V gene are MNHNY and SVGAGI (reference sequence). The CDR3 spans 13 residues. The ends lost 0 bases at V and 7 bases at J; junction bases unmatched: 2. The CDR3 loop reads CASSYSGGGEAFF. CDR3 nucleotide sequence: TGTGCCAGCAGTTACTCAGGGGGCGGTGAAGCTTTCTTT.

This clonotype came up a few times. The chain recombines TRBV29-1 with TRBJ1-1; D call uncertain. Trimming removed 7 bases at V and 1 base at J, with 16 bases between. The CDR3 totals 14 residues. Per germline, CDR1 SQVTM and CDR2 ANQGSEA. CDR3 nucleotide sequence: TGCAGCGCCCGAGCCCGAGAGGAGAACACTGAAGCTTTCTTT. The encoded protein is CSARAREENTEAFF.

The rearrangement links TRBV15 to TRBJ2-5, with TRBD2 as a possible D gene (6 bases). V lost 6 bases, J lost 3 bases, and 11 bases lay in between. Germline V lookup: CDR1 LNHNV, CDR2 YYDKDF (reference sequence). The CDR3 totals 13 residues. CDR3 DNA sequence: TGTGCCACCAGTAGCGGATTAAAAGAGACCCAGTACTTC. It codes for CATSSGLKETQYF.

This sequence joins TRBV7-3 and TRBJ1-3; D remains unclear. Germline values: CDR1 SGHTA, CDR2 FQGTGA. This CDR3 is 15 amino acids long. V gave up 5 bases and J gave up 0 bases, with 11 bases separating them. CDR3 nucleotides: TGTGCCAGCAGCCCAGGACCGAACTCTGGAAACACCATATATTTT. Translation gives CASSPGPNSGNTIYF.

The CDR3 nucleotides read TGTGCCAGCAGCTCGCCTAGCGGGAGGGACTCCTACGAGCAGTACTTC. This codes for CASSSPSGRDSYEQYF. The rearrangement links TRBV11-1 to TRBJ2-7; 12 positions match TRBD2. The CDR3 is made up of 16 amino acids. Looked up from germline, CDR1 is SGHAT and CDR2 is FQDESV (reference sequence). The trim removed 4 bases at V and 0 bases at J, leaving 4 bases unmatched. The whole variable domain, filled in from reference TRBV11-1 and TRBJ2-7, reads EAEVAQSPRYKITEKSQAVAFWCDPISGHATLYWYRQILGQGPELLVQFQDESVVDDSQLPKDRFSAERLKGVDSTLKIQPAELGDSAMYLCASSSPSGRDSYEQYFGPGTRLTVT.

The J gene is TRBJ1-3, the V gene TRBV19; D is unclear. In germline, CDR1 is LNHDA, CDR2 SQIVND (reference sequence). The CDR3 runs to 14 residues. Trimming left V 9 bases short and J 0 bases short, with 12 bases between. CDR3 DNA sequence: TGTGCCAGCGAAACCAGGCGCTCTGGAAACACCATATATTTT. This sequence encodes CASETRRSGNTIYF.

The rearrangement joins TRBV6-1 to TRBJ1-2; possible D gene TRBD1, 5 bases. CDR1 is MNHNS and CDR2 is SASEGT in the germline V gene. V dropped 7 bases and J dropped 8 bases, with 23 bases sitting between them. This CDR3 contains 15 residues. The CDR3 here is CASTLSEQAQVGYTF. CDR3 DNA: TGTGCCAGCACGTTATCGGAACAGGCCCAAGTGGGCTACACCTTC.

This clonotype has ten or more counts. This chain uses TRBV7-8 with TRBJ1-1, with 7 nucleotides matching TRBD1. From germline, CDR1 is SGHVS and CDR2 FQNEAQ. The CDR3 covers 16 residues. With V trimmed by 1 base and J by 0 bases, 5 bases remained unmatched. The CDR3 bases are TGTGCCAGCAGCTTAGGGGACAGCATCATGAACACTGAAGCTTTCTTT. Protein sequence: CASSLGDSIMNTEAFF.

As concerns this clonotype: As the CDR3 is not closed by the conserved phenylalanine or tryptophan, this likely results from a read error. The V gene is TRBV6-2 or TRBV6-3, the J gene TRBJ1-1; perhaps TRBD1 as D (6 bases). The CDR3 extends over 16 amino acids. The V end lost 2 bases, the J end lost 0 bases, and 13 bases lay between the germline ends. CDR1 MNHEY and CDR2 SVGEGT come from the germline V gene. Here the CDR3 reads CASSYGSQGLNTEAFS. The CDR3 DNA reads as TGTGCCAGCAGTTACGGATCACAGGGTCTGAACACTGAAGCTTTCTCT.

This clonotype was picked up many times. The chain recombines TRBV28 with TRBJ1-5, with TRBD1 as a possible D gene (5 bases). With 5 bases removed from V and 6 bases from J, the gap between germline ends came to 14 bases. The V gene's germline CDR1 is MDHEN and CDR2 SYDVKM. The CDR3 runs to 14 residues. DNA for the CDR3: TGTGCCAGCAGTAGCAGGGACGCGGGTCAGCCCCAGCATTTT. Translation: CASSSRDAGQPQHF.

Points on this clonotype: A much larger clone lies a single base off, so this may be a read error. The chain joins TRBV7-2 to TRBJ1-2, with 12 bases identical to TRBD1. The CDR3 loop spans 17 amino acids. Germline V gene data show CDR1 as SGHTA and CDR2 as FQGNSA. V was clipped by 4 bases and J by 6 bases; unmatched bases: 12. The DNA for the CDR3 is TGTGCCAGCAGCTCAGCCCCGGGACAGGGGGCTCGGGATGGCTACACCTTC. Translated: CASSSAPGQGARDGYTF.

This clonotype was detected many times. V is TRBV28 and J is TRBJ1-1; D call uncertain. Germline CDR1 MDHEN, CDR2 SYDVKM. This CDR3 comprises 14 residues. V was shortened by 6 bases and J by 8 bases, with 19 bases between the two germline ends. CDR3 loop: CASRPRTVTLEAFF. The DNA for the CDR3 is TGTGCCAGCAGACCCCGCACAGTGACGTTGGAAGCTTTCTTT. The variable domain in full, with the rest retrieved from reference TRBV28 and TRBJ1-1, is DVKVTQSSRYLVKRTGEKVFLECVQDMDHENMFWYRQDPGLGLRLIYFSYDVKMKEKGDIPEGYSVSREKKERFSLILESASTNQTSMYLCASRPRTVTLEAFFGQGTRLTVV.

Many counts were recorded for this clonotype. The missing conserved phenylalanine or tryptophan at the end of this CDR3 makes a read error likely. The limits of the CDR3 on the DNA are not certain, so only TCRdb's listed CDR3 is given. The chain recombines TRBV7-8 with TRBJ2-5; the table assigns TRBD2, which was not confirmed against the DNA. The CDR3 is 12 amino acids in total, end residues counted. Germline V gene sequence: CDR1 SGHVS, CDR2 FQNEAQ. CDR3 region: CASSLDGRAQES.

This clonotype was detected ten times or more. DNA for the CDR3: TGTGCCAGCAGAACCCGGACGGCGAACACTGAAGCTTTCTTT. As protein: CASRTRTANTEAFF. The chain joins TRBV28 to TRBJ1-1; D is ambiguous. V was cut by 6 bases and J by 1 base, with 12 bases left in between. The CDR3 totals 14 residues. From germline, CDR1 is MDHEN and CDR2 SYDVKM.

This clonotype occurred many times. The V call is TRBV28, the J call TRBJ1-2; D unresolved. The CDR3 length is 12 residues. Trimming shortened V by 9 bases and J by 8 bases, and 16 bases separated the two germline ends. CDR1 and CDR2 from the germline V gene are MDHEN and SYDVKM. The CDR3: CASINPGRGYTF. CDR3 bases: TGTGCCAGTATAAACCCCGGGCGCGGCTACACCTTC.

This clonotype was recorded a few times. This chain joins TRBV5-1 and TRBJ2-5; D is ambiguous. With 0 bases removed from V and 2 bases from J, the gap between germline ends came to 8 bases. CDR3 length: 14 amino acids. Germline V lookup: CDR1 SGHRS, CDR2 YFSETQ. This CDR3 reads CASSLEAVQETQYF. In DNA form, the CDR3 reads TGCGCCAGCAGCTTGGAGGCGGTACAAGAGACCCAGTACTTC.

The chain combines TRBV28 with TRBJ1-4, with TRBD1 identical over 8 bases. With V trimmed by 7 bases and J by 8 bases, 6 bases remained unmatched. The germline V gene encodes CDR1 MDHEN and CDR2 SYDVKM. The CDR3 covers 13 residues. Here the CDR3 reads CASNPTGVEKLFF. The CDR3 region has the DNA TGTGCCAGCAACCCGACAGGGGTGGAAAAACTGTTTTTT. Together with reference TRBV28 and TRBJ1-4, the CDR3 gives the full variable domain: DVKVTQSSRYLVKRTGEKVFLECVQDMDHENMFWYRQDPGLGLRLIYFSYDVKMKEKGDIPEGYSVSREKKERFSLILESASTNQTSMYLCASNPTGVEKLFFGSGTQLSVL.